The 4 T cell receptor beta chains reported below all come from one sample, sequenced in a study of T cell changes during pregnancy in multiple sclerosis. Assay used: immunoSEQ multiplex PCR; TCRdb lists only in-frame clones, some missing. Of tens of thousands of clones listed, less than 90% were seen once; the top ten hold around 0.38%. The sequencing here drew on CD4+ T cells from peripheral blood mononuclear cells, taken in the third trimester of pregnancy. The receptors derive from a female donor with multiple sclerosis, enrolled in a pregnancy study.

The CDR3 loop reads CAATSASSYNEQFF. CDR3 DNA sequence: TGTGCCGCGACTAGCGCCAGCTCCTACAATGAGCAGTTCTTC. This chain links TRBV30 with TRBJ2-1; 8 bases line up with TRBD2. V lost 8 bases to trimming and J lost 0 bases; unmatched junction nucleotides: 6. In germline, CDR1 is GTSNPN, CDR2 SVGIG (reference sequence). The CDR3 has 14 amino acids. Full variable domain (remainder filled in from reference TRBV30 and TRBJ2-1): SQTIHQWPATLVQPVGSPLSLECTVEGTSNPNLYWYRQAAGRGLQLLFYSVGIGQISSEVPQNLSASRPQDRQFILSSKKLLLSDSGFYLCAATSASSYNEQFFGPGTRLTVL.

This clone came up once. V gene TRBV6-5 combines with J gene TRBJ2-7, with 10 bases matching TRBD1. V shed 6 bases, J shed 5 bases, and the junction held 7 bases outside the gene matches. The CDR3 runs 14 residues. CDR1 and CDR2 from the germline V gene are MNHEY and SVGAGI. The CDR3 sequence is CASSHDRGRDEQYF. Written as DNA, the CDR3 is TGTGCCAGCAGCCACGACAGGGGGCGAGACGAGCAGTACTTC.

The chain joins TRBV18 to TRBJ2-5; D gene uncertain. The CDR3 runs to 14 residues. Germline V CDR1 and CDR2: KGHSH, LQKENI. The V gene lost 5 bases and the J gene lost 4 bases, with 14 bases spanning the gap. The CDR3 loop reads CASSNGRSGETQYF. CDR3 nucleotide sequence: TGTGCCAGCTCAAACGGTAGAAGTGGAGAGACCCAGTACTTC.

The genes are TRBV5-4 and TRBJ2-7, with 8 positions matching TRBD2. The V gene's germline CDR1 is SGHNT and CDR2 YYREEE (reference sequence). This CDR3 has 15 residues. With V trimmed by 4 bases and J by 4 bases, 10 bases remained unmatched. The DNA for the CDR3 is TGTGCCAGCAGCCCCGCAGCGGGAGACCTGTACGAGCAGTACTTC. This encodes CASSPAAGDLYEQYF.